These T cell receptor beta chains were read from a single sample in a study of blood T cells in healthy people across ages. TCRdb passed the 5' RACE reads through MiXCR, listing each CDR3 protein once. The sample has 1.5 million to 2 million distinct CDR3 sequences, 35% to 50% seen once. Sequenced material: blood. Receptor source: a human donor in good health. Both conserved end residues are part of each CDR3. D genes are given only for firm matches. Size is stated for part of the rows, as once, few or many counts, or as a class when the clone is expanded.

D gene: -
J gene: TRBJ2-1
V gene: TRBV6-5
clone size: -
CDR3 DNA: TGTGCCAGCAGTTACACAACCGGGATTCCCAATGAGCAGTTCTTC
CDR3 protein: CASSYTTGIPNEQFF

D gene: -
J gene: TRBJ2-1
V gene: TRBV6-6
clone size: -
CDR3 DNA: TGTGCCACCGAGACGACAGAATCCTACGAGCAGTTCTTC
CDR3 protein: CATETTESYEQFF

D gene: -
J gene: TRBJ2-7
V gene: TRBV7-2
clone size: few
CDR3 DNA: TGTGCCAGCAGCTTATCCGTTTGGTACGAGCAGTACTTC
CDR3 protein: CASSLSVWYEQYF

D gene: TRBD2
J gene: TRBJ2-1
V gene: TRBV27
clone size: few
CDR3 DNA: TGTGCCAGCAGTTTGGTGGGAGGGGCATCGAGTAATGAGCAGTTCTTC
CDR3 protein: CASSLVGGASSNEQFF

D gene: TRBD1
J gene: TRBJ2-3
V gene: TRBV5-1
clone size: few
CDR3 DNA: TGCGCCAGCATGGGACAGGGGTCACCAGATACGCAGTATTTT
CDR3 protein: CASMGQGSPDTQYF

D gene: -
J gene: TRBJ2-2
V gene: TRBV20-1
clone size: once
CDR3 DNA: TGCAGTGCTACAGGGGTCCTAAACACCGGGGAGCTGTTTTTT
CDR3 protein: CSATGVLNTGELFF

D gene: -
J gene: TRBJ2-1
V gene: TRBV24-1
clone size: -
CDR3 DNA: TGTGCCACCAGACCCGGGACAGGGACTAGGAGCTCCTACAATGAGCAGTTCTTC
CDR3 protein: CATRPGTGTRSSYNEQFF

D gene: -
J gene: TRBJ1-2
V gene: TRBV29-1
clone size: -
CDR3 DNA: TGCAGCGTTGAAGTAATGGGACACGCCTATGGCTACACCTTC
CDR3 protein: CSVEVMGHAYGYTF

D gene: TRBD2
J gene: TRBJ2-1
V gene: TRBV5-1
clone size: -
CDR3 DNA: TGCGCCAGCAGCTTGGGTACTAGCGGGGGAGCAGGGGAGCAGTTCTTC
CDR3 protein: CASSLGTSGGAGEQFF

D gene: TRBD2
J gene: TRBJ2-1
V gene: TRBV20-1
clone size: -
CDR3 DNA: TGCTGTGCTAGAGATCAGGGACTAGCGACAAGGTACAATGAGCAGTTCTTC
CDR3 protein: CCARDQGLATRYNEQFF

D gene: -
J gene: TRBJ2-7
V gene: TRBV29-1
clone size: few
CDR3 DNA: TGCAGCGTTGAAGATAGGGAGGCAGGGGCTCTCTACGAGCAGTACTTC
CDR3 protein: CSVEDREAGALYEQYF

D gene: TRBD1
J gene: TRBJ1-2
V gene: TRBV4-1
clone size: few
CDR3 DNA: TGCGCCAGCAGTCAGCGGGACAGGGGCGCGGGTTACACCTTC
CDR3 protein: CASSQRDRGAGYTF

D gene: -
J gene: TRBJ2-5
V gene: TRBV27
clone size: -
CDR3 DNA: TGTGCCAGCAGTCCGTCGACAGGAGGGGGCCAAGAGACCCAGTACTTC
CDR3 protein: CASSPSTGGGQETQYF

D gene: -
J gene: TRBJ2-3
V gene: TRBV18
clone size: -
CDR3 DNA: TGTGCCAGCTCAGCAGGGAGCGAAGATACGCAGTATTTT
CDR3 protein: CASSAGSEDTQYF

D gene: -
J gene: TRBJ2-1
V gene: TRBV4-1
clone size: -
CDR3 DNA: TGCGCCAGCAGCCAAGAAGGACCGGCCCTTATCAGTGAGCAGTTCTTC
CDR3 protein: CASSQEGPALISEQFF

D gene: -
J gene: TRBJ1-1
V gene: TRBV5-5
clone size: -
CDR3 DNA: TGTGCCAGCAGCCCCCTGGGGGGTACGACGGGGGAAGCTTTCTTT
CDR3 protein: CASSPLGGTTGEAFF

D gene: -
J gene: TRBJ1-5
V gene: TRBV12-3/TRBV12-4
clone size: -
CDR3 DNA: TGTGCCAGCAGTTCCCGGGACGGAACCAATCAGCCCCAGCATTTT
CDR3 protein: CASSSRDGTNQPQHF

D gene: -
J gene: TRBJ2-7
V gene: TRBV29-1
clone size: -
CDR3 DNA: TGCAGCGTTGATAAGGGGCCCACAGCATCCTACGAGCAGTACTTC
CDR3 protein: CSVDKGPTASYEQYF

D gene: -
J gene: TRBJ2-7
V gene: TRBV14
clone size: -
CDR3 DNA: TGTGCCAGCAGCCGATCCCGGCTCAGGGGCTACGAGCAGTACTTC
CDR3 protein: CASSRSRLRGYEQYF

D gene: -
J gene: TRBJ2-3
V gene: TRBV13
clone size: -
CDR3 DNA: TGTGCCAGCAGCATCTTAGCGGATACGCAGTATTTT
CDR3 protein: CASSILADTQYF

D gene: TRBD1
J gene: TRBJ2-7
V gene: TRBV5-1
clone size: many
CDR3 DNA: TGCGCCAGCAGCCTGACAGGGCTTGGCTACGAGCAGTACTTC
CDR3 protein: CASSLTGLGYEQYF

D gene: -
J gene: TRBJ2-5
V gene: TRBV9
clone size: -
CDR3 DNA: TGTGCCAGCAGCGTATCGACGTCAGTTAGGGGTTTCCAAGAGACCCAGTACTTC
CDR3 protein: CASSVSTSVRGFQETQYF

D gene: -
J gene: TRBJ1-6
V gene: TRBV20-1
clone size: few
CDR3 DNA: TGCAGTGCTAGTGAGGCAGGTTCCAATTCACCCCTCCACTTT
CDR3 protein: CSASEAGSNSPLHF

D gene: TRBD2
J gene: TRBJ2-1
V gene: TRBV4-3
clone size: -
CDR3 DNA: TGCGCCAGCAGCCAAGATCCGTTGACTAGCGGGGAATTGAATGAGCAGTTCTTC
CDR3 protein: CASSQDPLTSGELNEQFF

D gene: TRBD1
J gene: TRBJ1-1
V gene: TRBV29-1
clone size: -
CDR3 DNA: TGCAGCGTTTATACAGGGGTCACTGAAGCTTTCTTT
CDR3 protein: CSVYTGVTEAFF

D gene: -
J gene: TRBJ1-2
V gene: TRBV20-1
clone size: -
CDR3 DNA: TGCAGTGCTCGGATGGGGGCCAGTGGCTACACCTTC
CDR3 protein: CSARMGASGYTF

D gene: -
J gene: TRBJ1-4
V gene: TRBV11-3
clone size: -
CDR3 DNA: TGTGCCAGCAGCCTCGGGGCGAGGGATGAAAAACTGTTTTTT
CDR3 protein: CASSLGARDEKLFF

D gene: -
J gene: TRBJ2-7
V gene: TRBV5-1
clone size: -
CDR3 DNA: TGCGCCAGCAGCTTGCGAACTTCGGGCAGCCTTCCCTACGAGCAGTACTTC
CDR3 protein: CASSLRTSGSLPYEQYF

D gene: TRBD2
J gene: TRBJ2-5
V gene: TRBV7-2
clone size: many
CDR3 DNA: TGTGCCAGCAGCCTAGCGGTGCGGGGGAACCAAGAGACCCAGTACTTC
CDR3 protein: CASSLAVRGNQETQYF

D gene: -
J gene: TRBJ2-6
V gene: TRBV5-5
clone size: few
CDR3 DNA: TGTGCCAGCACCCCCTCGTTGGGGTCCTCTGGGGCCAACGTCCTGACTTTC
CDR3 protein: CASTPSLGSSGANVLTF

D gene: -
J gene: TRBJ2-7
V gene: TRBV6-2/TRBV6-3
clone size: many
CDR3 DNA: TGTGCCAGCAAGACGGGGGAGGTGGACGAGCAGTACTTC
CDR3 protein: CASKTGEVDEQYF

D gene: -
J gene: TRBJ2-1
V gene: TRBV29-1
clone size: few
CDR3 DNA: TGCAGCGTTGAAGGCGGCGGAGTCTACAATGAGCAGTTCTTC
CDR3 protein: CSVEGGGVYNEQFF

D gene: -
J gene: TRBJ2-7
V gene: TRBV7-2
clone size: -
CDR3 DNA: TGTGCCAGCGGCGGGTTTGATGCCTACGAGCAGTACTTC
CDR3 protein: CASGGFDAYEQYF

D gene: -
J gene: TRBJ1-2
V gene: TRBV7-9
clone size: few
CDR3 DNA: TGTGCCAGCAGTTTCTCAAATAGTGGCTACACCTTC
CDR3 protein: CASSFSNSGYTF

D gene: TRBD2
J gene: TRBJ2-5
V gene: TRBV20-1
clone size: few
CDR3 DNA: TGCAGTGCGCCCCGGACTAGCGGGGTTTTGTGGGGCCGGACCCAGTACTTC
CDR3 protein: CSAPRTSGVLWGRTQYF

D gene: -
J gene: TRBJ2-7
V gene: TRBV2
clone size: -
CDR3 DNA: TGTGCCAGCAGTGAGAGATATGCCGACTCCTACGAGCAGTACTTC
CDR3 protein: CASSERYADSYEQYF

D gene: -
J gene: TRBJ2-7
V gene: TRBV7-2
clone size: -
CDR3 DNA: TGTGCCAGCAGCTTAGCGGGCCTTCCTTTCTACGAGCAGTACTTC
CDR3 protein: CASSLAGLPFYEQYF

D gene: TRBD2
J gene: TRBJ2-1
V gene: TRBV10-3
clone size: few
CDR3 DNA: TGTGCCATCAGTCTAGCGGGGGGCCCCTACAATGAGCAGTTCTTC
CDR3 protein: CAISLAGGPYNEQFF

D gene: -
J gene: TRBJ2-1
V gene: TRBV12-3/TRBV12-4
clone size: -
CDR3 DNA: TGTGCCAGCAGTTTTCAGGGAGGACCCCACAATGAGCAGTTCTTC
CDR3 protein: CASSFQGGPHNEQFF

D gene: TRBD2
J gene: TRBJ2-3
V gene: TRBV20-1
clone size: -
CDR3 DNA: TGCAGTGCGGCGGGGGGGCAGGATACGCAGTATTTT
CDR3 protein: CSAAGGQDTQYF

D gene: TRBD1
J gene: TRBJ2-6
V gene: TRBV5-6
clone size: -
CDR3 DNA: TGTGCCAGCAGCTTATACTGGGACAGGGATCGCTCTGGGGCCAACGTCCTGACTTTC
CDR3 protein: CASSLYWDRDRSGANVLTF

D gene: TRBD1
J gene: TRBJ1-2
V gene: TRBV7-2
clone size: -
CDR3 DNA: TGTGCCAGCAGCCCTCGGGGACAGGGGGCCTATGGCTACACCTTC
CDR3 protein: CASSPRGQGAYGYTF

D gene: TRBD1
J gene: TRBJ2-3
V gene: TRBV12-3/TRBV12-4
clone size: -
CDR3 DNA: TGTGCCAGCAGTTTAAAGTTGAGGGACAGGGGAACAGATGTGGAGTATTTT
CDR3 protein: CASSLKLRDRGTDVEYF

D gene: -
J gene: TRBJ2-1
V gene: TRBV18
clone size: -
CDR3 DNA: TGTGCCCGCTCTCATGACAATGGGCAGTTCTTC
CDR3 protein: CARSHDNGQFF

D gene: -
J gene: TRBJ2-7
V gene: TRBV7-2
clone size: -
CDR3 DNA: TGTGCCAGCAGCTCCCCGGGACCTCGCTACGAGCAGTACTTC
CDR3 protein: CASSSPGPRYEQYF

D gene: -
J gene: TRBJ2-7
V gene: TRBV12-3/TRBV12-4
clone size: many
CDR3 DNA: TGTGCCAGCAGTTTGACAGTCGAGCAGTACTTC
CDR3 protein: CASSLTVEQYF

D gene: TRBD1
J gene: TRBJ2-7
V gene: TRBV12-3/TRBV12-4
clone size: -
CDR3 DNA: TGTGCCAGCAGTAAAACCGGGACAGCCCATCACGAGCAGTACTTC
CDR3 protein: CASSKTGTAHHEQYF